The source of this T cell receptor (beta chain) is a study of neurological immune-mediated disorders. Looking at the study overall: The multiple sclerosis group of 34 included approximately 30 relapsing-remitting and 3 secondary progressive patients.

This CDR3 region has 13 residues. Trimming left V 5 bases short and J 5 bases short, with 13 bases between. The germline gives CDR1 SQVTM, CDR2 ANQGSEA. A single record per CDR3 protein comes from TCRdb applying MiXCR to the 5' RACE reads. The top ten clones hold 1.3% of a sample with approximately 130,000 distinct CDR3 sequences, about 3.2% of them seen once. A total of 2 million PBMCs stored at -80 degrees C provided the unsorted libraries. This clonotype was detected many times. The sequence was obtained from a woman in her twenties or thirties with multiple sclerosis. The genes are TRBV29-1 and TRBJ1-5, with D tentatively TRBD1 (5 bases). What was sequenced was PBMCs. DNA for the CDR3: TGCAGCGTTATGCTTCGGGGGGATCAGCCCCAGCATTTT. This translates into CSVMLRGDQPQHF.